The sequence of this T cell receptor beta chain was determined in a study of T cell responses to AZD1222 COVID-19 vaccine. Study context: Whether given at about 4 or about 12 weeks, second doses were pooled.

CDR1 and CDR2 from the germline V gene are LGHDT and YNNKEL (reference sequence). Trimming took off 1 base at V and 4 bases at J, with 8 bases between the two ends. This CDR3 has 14 residues. Profiled with immunoSEQ multiplex PCR; TCRdb holds only in-frame clones, not every one. The table lists some 100,000 clones, roughly nine tenths of them singletons. This sequence originates from an adult in good health. The input for sequencing was peripheral blood, taken on day 0 of AZD1222 vaccination. The gene calls are TRBV3-1 (or the pseudogene TRBV3-2) and TRBJ1-5; possibly TRBD1 for D (5 bases). The CDR3 protein is CASSQGAGNQPQHF. In nucleotides, the CDR3 is TGTGCCAGCAGCCAAGGGGCAGGGAATCAGCCCCAGCATTTT.